This T cell receptor (beta chain) was identified during a study of CD4 and CD8 cells across lung adenocarcinoma regions. The patients had localized lung adenocarcinoma, a non-small cell subtype. At least ten counts were recorded for this clonotype. In TCRdb, the PCR reads were re-called with MiXCR into one record per CDR3 protein. The sample yields about 25,000 distinct CDR3 sequences, roughly half seen once. The CDR3 is 15 residues long. V dropped 1 base and J dropped 15; count of bases not matched to a gene: 12. Germline V CDR1 and CDR2: MNHNS, SASEGT. Sequencing was carried out using CD8+ T cells from the center of a lung tumor. The TCR comes from a male donor with lung adenocarcinoma. The CD4 and CD8 labels of this study may be unreliable. The chain is built from TRBV6-1 and TRBJ2-1; 10 nucleotides line up with TRBD2. The CDR3 DNA reads as TGTGCCAGCAGTGAAGAAGCTAGCGGGAGAGTTCCGTCGTTCTTC. Translation gives CASSEEASGRVPSFF.